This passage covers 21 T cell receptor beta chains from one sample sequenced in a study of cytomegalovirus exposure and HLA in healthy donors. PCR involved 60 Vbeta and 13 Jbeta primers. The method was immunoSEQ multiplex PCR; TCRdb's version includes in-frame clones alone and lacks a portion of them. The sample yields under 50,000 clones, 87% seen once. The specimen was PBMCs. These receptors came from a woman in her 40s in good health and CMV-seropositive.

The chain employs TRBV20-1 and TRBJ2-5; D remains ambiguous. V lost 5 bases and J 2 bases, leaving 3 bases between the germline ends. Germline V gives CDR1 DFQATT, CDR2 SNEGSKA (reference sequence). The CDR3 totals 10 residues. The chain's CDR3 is CSAEQETQYF. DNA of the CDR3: TGCAGTGCTGAGCAAGAGACCCAGTACTTC.

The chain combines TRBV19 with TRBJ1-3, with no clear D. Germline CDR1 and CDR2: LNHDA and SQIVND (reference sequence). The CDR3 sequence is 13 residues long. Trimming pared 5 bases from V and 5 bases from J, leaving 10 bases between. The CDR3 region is CASSRSRRNTIYF. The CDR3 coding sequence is TGTGCCAGTAGTCGGTCGAGGAGAAACACCATATATTTT.

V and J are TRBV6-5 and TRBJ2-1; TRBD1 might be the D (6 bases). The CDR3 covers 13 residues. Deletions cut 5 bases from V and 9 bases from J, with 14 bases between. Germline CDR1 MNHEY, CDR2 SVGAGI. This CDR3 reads CASSRGTRIEQFF. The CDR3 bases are TGTGCCAGCAGTAGGGGGACCCGGATTGAGCAGTTCTTC.

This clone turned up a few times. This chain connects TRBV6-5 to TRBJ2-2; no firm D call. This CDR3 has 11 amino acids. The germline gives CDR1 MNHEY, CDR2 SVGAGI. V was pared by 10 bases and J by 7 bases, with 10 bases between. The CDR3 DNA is TGTGCCACCAGAAGAGGCGGGGAGCTGTTTTTT. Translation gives CATRRGGELFF.

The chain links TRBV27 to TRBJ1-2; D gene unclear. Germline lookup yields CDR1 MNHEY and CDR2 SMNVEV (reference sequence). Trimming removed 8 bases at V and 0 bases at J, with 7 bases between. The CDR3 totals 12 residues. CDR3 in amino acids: CASGAPNYGYTF. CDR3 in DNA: TGTGCCAGCGGTGCGCCTAACTATGGCTACACCTTC.

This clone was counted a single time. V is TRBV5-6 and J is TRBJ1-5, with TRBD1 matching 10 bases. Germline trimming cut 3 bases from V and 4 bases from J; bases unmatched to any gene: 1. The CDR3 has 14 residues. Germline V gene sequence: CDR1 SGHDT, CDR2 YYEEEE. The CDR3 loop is CASSWGQGNQPQHF. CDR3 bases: TGTGCCAGCAGCTGGGGACAGGGGAATCAGCCCCAGCATTTT.

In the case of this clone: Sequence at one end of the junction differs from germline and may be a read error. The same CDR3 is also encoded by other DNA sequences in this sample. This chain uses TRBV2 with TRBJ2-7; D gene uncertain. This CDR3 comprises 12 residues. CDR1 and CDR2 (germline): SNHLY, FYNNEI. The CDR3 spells CASRQAQYAQYF. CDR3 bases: TGTGCCAGCAGGCAGGCACAATACGCGCAGTACTTC.

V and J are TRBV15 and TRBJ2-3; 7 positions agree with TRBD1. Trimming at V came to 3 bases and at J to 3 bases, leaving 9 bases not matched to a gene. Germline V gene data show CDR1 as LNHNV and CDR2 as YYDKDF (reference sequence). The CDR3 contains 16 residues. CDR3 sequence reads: CATSRDQGVGTDTQYF. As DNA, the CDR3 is TGTGCCACCAGCAGGGACCAGGGGGTAGGAACAGATACGCAGTATTTT.

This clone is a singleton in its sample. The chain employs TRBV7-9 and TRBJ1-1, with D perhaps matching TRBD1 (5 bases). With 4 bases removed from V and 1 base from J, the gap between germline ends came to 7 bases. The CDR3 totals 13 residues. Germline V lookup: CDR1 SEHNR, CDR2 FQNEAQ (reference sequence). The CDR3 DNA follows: TGTGCCAGCAGCTCCGGACAGAACACTGAAGCTTTCTTT. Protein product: CASSSGQNTEAFF.

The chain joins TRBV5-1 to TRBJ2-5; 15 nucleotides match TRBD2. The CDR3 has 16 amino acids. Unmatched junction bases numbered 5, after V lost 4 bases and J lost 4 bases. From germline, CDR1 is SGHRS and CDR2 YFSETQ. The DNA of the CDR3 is TGCGCCAGCAGCCCTGGGGGACTAGCGGGAGGAGAGACCCAGTACTTC. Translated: CASSPGGLAGGETQYF.

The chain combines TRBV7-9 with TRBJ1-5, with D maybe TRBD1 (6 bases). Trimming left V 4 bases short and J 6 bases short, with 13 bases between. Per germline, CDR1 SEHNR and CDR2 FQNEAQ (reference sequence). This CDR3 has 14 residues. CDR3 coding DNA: TGTGCCAGCAGCTCAACAGGGATGGTTCAGCCCCAGCATTTT. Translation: CASSSTGMVQPQHF.

The CDR3 loop is CASVLTGGITEAFF. The DNA for the CDR3 is TGTGCCAGCGTCCTGACAGGGGGCATCACTGAAGCTTTCTTT. This sequence joins TRBV6-1 and TRBJ1-1; 10 bases line up with TRBD1. V dropped 8 bases and J dropped 4; count of bases not matched to a gene: 7. Germline loops: CDR1 MNHNS, CDR2 SASEGT. The CDR3 totals 14 residues.

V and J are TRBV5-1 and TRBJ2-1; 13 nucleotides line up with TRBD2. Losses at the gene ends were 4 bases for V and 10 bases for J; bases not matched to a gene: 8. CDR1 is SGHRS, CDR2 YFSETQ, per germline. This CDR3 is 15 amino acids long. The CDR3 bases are TGCGCCAGCAGCCTCGGACTAGCGGGAGTAAAAGAGCAGTTCTTC. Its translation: CASSLGLAGVKEQFF.

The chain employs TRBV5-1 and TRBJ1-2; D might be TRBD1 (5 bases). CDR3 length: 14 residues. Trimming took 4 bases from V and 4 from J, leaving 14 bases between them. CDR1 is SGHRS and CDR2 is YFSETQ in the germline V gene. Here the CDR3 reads CASSTVQDSYGYTF. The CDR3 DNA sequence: TGCGCCAGCAGCACCGTACAGGATTCCTATGGCTACACCTTC.

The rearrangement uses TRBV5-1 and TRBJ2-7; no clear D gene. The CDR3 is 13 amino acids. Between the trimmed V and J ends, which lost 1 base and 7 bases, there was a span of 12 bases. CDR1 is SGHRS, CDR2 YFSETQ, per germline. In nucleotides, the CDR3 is TGCGCCAGCAGCTTGACTGATCCTTTGGAGCAGTACTTC. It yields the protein CASSLTDPLEQYF.

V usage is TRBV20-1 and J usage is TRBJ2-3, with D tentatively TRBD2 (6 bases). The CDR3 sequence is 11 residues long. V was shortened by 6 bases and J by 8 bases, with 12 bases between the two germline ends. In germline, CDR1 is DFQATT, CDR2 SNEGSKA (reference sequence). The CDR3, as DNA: TGCAGTGCCTGGGACTCGATTACGCAGTATTTT. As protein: CSAWDSITQYF.

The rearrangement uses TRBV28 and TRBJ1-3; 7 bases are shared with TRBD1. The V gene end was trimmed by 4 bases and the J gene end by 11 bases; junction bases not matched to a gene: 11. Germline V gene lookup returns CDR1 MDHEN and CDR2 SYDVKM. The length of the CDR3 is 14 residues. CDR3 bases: TGTGCCAGCAGTTACAACTACGGGACAGTCTCCATATATTTT. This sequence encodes CASSYNYGTVSIYF.

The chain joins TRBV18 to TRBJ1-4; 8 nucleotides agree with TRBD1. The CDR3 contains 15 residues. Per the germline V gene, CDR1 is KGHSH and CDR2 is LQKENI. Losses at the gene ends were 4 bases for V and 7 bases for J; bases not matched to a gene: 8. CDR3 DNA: TGTGCCAGCTCACGCGGACAGGGTTTAGCTGAAAAACTGTTTTTT. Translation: CASSRGQGLAEKLFF.

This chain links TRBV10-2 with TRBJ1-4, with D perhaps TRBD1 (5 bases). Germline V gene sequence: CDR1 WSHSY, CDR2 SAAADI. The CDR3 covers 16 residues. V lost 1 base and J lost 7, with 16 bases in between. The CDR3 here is CASSEFSQGWGEKLFF. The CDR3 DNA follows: TGCGCCAGCAGTGAGTTCTCCCAGGGCTGGGGTGAAAAACTGTTTTTT.

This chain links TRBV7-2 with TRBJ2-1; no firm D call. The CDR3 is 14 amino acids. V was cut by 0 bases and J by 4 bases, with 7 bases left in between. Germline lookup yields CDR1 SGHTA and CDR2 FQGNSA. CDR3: CASSLASRYNEQFF. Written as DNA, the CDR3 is TGTGCCAGCAGCTTAGCTAGCAGATACAATGAGCAGTTCTTC.

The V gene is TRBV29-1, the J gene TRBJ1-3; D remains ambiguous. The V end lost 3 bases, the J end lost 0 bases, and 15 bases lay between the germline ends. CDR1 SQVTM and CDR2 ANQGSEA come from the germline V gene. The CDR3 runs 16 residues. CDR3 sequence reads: CSVEDYGLISGNTIYF. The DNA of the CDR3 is TGCAGCGTTGAGGATTACGGACTGATCTCTGGAAACACCATATATTTT. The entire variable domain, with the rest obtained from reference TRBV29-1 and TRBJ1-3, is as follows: SAVISQKPSRDICQRGTSLTIQCQVDSQVTMMFWYRQQPGQSLTLIATANQGSEATYESGFVIDKFPISRPNLTFSTLTVSNMSPEDSSIYLCSVEDYGLISGNTIYFGEGSWLTVV.